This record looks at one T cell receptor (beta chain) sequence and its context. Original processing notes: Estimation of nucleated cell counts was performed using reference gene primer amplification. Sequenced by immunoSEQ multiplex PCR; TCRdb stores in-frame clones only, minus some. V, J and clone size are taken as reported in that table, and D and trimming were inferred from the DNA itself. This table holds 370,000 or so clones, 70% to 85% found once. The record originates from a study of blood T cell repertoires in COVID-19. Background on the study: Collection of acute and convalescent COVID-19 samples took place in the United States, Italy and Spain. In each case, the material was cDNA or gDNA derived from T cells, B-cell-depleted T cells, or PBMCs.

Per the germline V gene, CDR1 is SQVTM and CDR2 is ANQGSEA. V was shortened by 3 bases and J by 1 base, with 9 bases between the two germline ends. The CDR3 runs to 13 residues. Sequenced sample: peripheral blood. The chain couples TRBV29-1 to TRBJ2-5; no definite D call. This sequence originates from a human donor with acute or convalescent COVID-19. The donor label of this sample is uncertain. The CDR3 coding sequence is TGCAGCGTTGATTTCGGGTTCCAAGAGACCCAGTACTTC. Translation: CSVDFGFQETQYF.